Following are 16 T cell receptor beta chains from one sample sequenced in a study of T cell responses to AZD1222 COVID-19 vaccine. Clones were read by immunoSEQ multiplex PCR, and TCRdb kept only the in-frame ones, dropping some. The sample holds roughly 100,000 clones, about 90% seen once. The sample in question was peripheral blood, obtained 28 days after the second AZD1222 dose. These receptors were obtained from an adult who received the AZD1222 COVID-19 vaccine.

The chain's CDR3 is CASSQDEAGIGYEQYF. The CDR3 nucleotides read TGCGCCAGCAGCCAAGACGAGGCGGGGATAGGCTACGAGCAGTACTTC. J is TRBJ2-7 and V is TRBV4-1, with D possibly matching TRBD2 (6 bases). The germline CDR1 and CDR2 sequences are MGHRA and YSYEKL. V was shortened by 0 bases and J by 3 bases, with 15 bases between the two germline ends. This CDR3 has 16 amino acids.

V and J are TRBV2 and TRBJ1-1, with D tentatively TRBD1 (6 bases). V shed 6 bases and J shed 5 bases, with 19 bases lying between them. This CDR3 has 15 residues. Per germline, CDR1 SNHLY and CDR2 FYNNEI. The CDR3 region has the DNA TGTGCCAGCAGAGGGACATCCTTGGTCTCGACTGAAGCTTTCTTT. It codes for CASRGTSLVSTEAFF.

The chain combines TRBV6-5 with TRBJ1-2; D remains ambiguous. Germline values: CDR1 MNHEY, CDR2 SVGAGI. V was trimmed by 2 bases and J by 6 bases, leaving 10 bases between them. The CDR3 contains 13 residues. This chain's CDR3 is CASSYTVQDGYTF. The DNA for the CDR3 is TGTGCCAGCAGTTACACTGTTCAGGATGGCTACACCTTC.

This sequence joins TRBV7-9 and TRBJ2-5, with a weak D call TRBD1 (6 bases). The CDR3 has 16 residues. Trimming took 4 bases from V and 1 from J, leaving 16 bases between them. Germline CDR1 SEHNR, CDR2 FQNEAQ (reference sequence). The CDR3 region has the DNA TGTGCCAGCAGCTCTTACGACGCAGGGGCCCAAGAGACCCAGTACTTC. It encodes CASSSYDAGAQETQYF.

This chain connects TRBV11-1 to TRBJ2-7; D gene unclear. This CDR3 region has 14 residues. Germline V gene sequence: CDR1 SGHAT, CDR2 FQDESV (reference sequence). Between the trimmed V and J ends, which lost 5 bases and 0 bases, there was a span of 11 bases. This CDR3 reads CASSPRRYSYEQYF. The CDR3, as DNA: TGTGCCAGCAGCCCGAGGCGGTACTCCTACGAGCAGTACTTC.

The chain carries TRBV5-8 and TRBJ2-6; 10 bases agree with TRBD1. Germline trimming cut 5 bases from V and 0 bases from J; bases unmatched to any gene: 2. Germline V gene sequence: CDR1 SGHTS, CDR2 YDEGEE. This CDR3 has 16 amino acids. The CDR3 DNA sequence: TGTGCCAGCAGGCGGACAGGGGGCTCTGGGGCCAACGTCCTGACTTTC. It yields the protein CASRRTGGSGANVLTF. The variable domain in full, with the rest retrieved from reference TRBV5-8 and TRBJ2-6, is EAGVTQSPTHLIKTRGQQATLRCSPISGHTSVYWYQQALGLGLQFLLWYDEGEERNRGNFPPRFSGRQFPNYSSELNVNALELEDSALYLCASRRTGGSGANVLTFGAGSRLTVL.

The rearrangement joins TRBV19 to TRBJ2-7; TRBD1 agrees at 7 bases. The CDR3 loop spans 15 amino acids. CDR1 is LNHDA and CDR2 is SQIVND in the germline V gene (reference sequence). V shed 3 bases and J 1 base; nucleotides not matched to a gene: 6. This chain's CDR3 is CASSMGAQGSYEQYF. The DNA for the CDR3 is TGTGCCAGTAGTATGGGGGCACAGGGGTCCTACGAGCAGTACTTC.

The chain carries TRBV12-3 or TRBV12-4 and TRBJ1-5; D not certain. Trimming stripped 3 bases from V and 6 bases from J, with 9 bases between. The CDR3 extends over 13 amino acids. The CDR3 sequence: CASSFVAGQPQHF. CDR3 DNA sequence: TGTGCCAGCAGTTTCGTTGCGGGTCAGCCCCAGCATTTT.

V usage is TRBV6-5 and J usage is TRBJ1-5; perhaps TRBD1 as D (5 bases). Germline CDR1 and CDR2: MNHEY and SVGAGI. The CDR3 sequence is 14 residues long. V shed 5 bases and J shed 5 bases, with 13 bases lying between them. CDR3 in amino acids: CASSPPGGYQPQHF. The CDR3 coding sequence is TGTGCCAGCAGTCCCCCGGGGGGGTATCAGCCCCAGCATTTT.

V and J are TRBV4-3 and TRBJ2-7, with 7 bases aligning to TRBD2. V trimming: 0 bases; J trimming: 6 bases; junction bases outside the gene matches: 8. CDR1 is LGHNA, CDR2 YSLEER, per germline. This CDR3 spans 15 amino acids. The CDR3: CASSQERGYLGEQYF. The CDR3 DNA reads TGCGCCAGCAGCCAAGAGCGGGGGTACCTAGGCGAGCAGTACTTC.

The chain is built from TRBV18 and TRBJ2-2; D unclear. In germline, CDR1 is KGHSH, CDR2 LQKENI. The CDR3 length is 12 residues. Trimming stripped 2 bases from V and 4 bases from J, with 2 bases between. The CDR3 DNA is TGTGCCAGCTCACCAATCACCGGGGAGCTGTTTTTT. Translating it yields CASSPITGELFF.

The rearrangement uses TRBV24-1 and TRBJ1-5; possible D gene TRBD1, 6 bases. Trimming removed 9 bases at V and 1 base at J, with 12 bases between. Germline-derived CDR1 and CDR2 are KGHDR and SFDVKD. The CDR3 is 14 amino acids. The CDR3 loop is CATRGRGSNQPQHF. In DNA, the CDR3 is TGTGCCACCCGGGGCAGGGGAAGCAATCAGCCCCAGCATTTT.

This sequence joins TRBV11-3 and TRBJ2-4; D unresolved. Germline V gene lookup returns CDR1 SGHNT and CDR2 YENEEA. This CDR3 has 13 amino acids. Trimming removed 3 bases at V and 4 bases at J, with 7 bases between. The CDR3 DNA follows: TGTGCCAGCAGCTTCGGAGAGAAAAACATTCAGTACTTC. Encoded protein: CASSFGEKNIQYF.

DNA of the CDR3: TGTGCCACCGCCAGGTCGGGACTAGCTACCGACAATGAGCAGTTCTTC. Translating it yields CATARSGLATDNEQFF. This chain connects TRBV10-3 to TRBJ2-1; TRBD2 agrees at 9 bases. Germline assignment: CDR1 ENHRY and CDR2 SYGVKD. The CDR3 consists of 16 residues. The ends lost 10 bases at V and 5 bases at J; junction bases unmatched: 15.

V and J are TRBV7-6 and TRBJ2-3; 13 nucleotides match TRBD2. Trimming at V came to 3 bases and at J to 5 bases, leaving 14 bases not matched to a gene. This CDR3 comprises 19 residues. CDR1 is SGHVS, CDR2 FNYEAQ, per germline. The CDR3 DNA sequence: TGTGCCAGCAGCTTTCCACTAGCGGGGGGGCCTGATTATATAGATACGCAGTATTTT. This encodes CASSFPLAGGPDYIDTQYF.

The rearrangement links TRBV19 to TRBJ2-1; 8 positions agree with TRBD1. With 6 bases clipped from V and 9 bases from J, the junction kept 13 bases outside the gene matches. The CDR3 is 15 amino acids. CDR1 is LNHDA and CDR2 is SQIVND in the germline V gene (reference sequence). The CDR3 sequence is CASRTDRGLVSEQFF. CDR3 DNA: TGTGCCAGTAGAACAGACAGGGGTCTTGTCAGTGAGCAGTTCTTC.